Listed below are T cell receptor beta chains from one sample, sequenced in a study of blood T cell repertoires in COVID-19. Profiled with immunoSEQ multiplex PCR; TCRdb holds only in-frame clones, not every one. The sample includes about 97,000 clones, 70% to 90% of them seen just once. What was sequenced was peripheral blood. Receptors were obtained from a man aged 45-60 years with active COVID-19. CDR3s include the opening cysteine and the closing phenylalanine or tryptophan. Fields, in order: D gene, J gene, V gene, clone size, CDR3 protein, CDR3 DNA. The D gene is left open where the match is weak. Clone size is given for some rows only: seen once, a few or many times, or a class if the clone is expanded.

>TRBD1|TRBJ2-1|TRBV27|.
CASSTTQTGVVYNEQFF
TGTGCCAGCAGTACCACCCAGACAGGGGTCGTTTACAATGAGCAGTTCTTC
>TRBD1|TRBJ1-5|TRBV16|.
CASSQDRGGQPQHF
TGTGCCAGCAGCCAAGACAGGGGAGGGCAGCCCCAGCATTTT
>.|TRBJ2-7|TRBV6-5|.
CASSFSGSEQYF
TGTGCCAGCAGCTTCAGTGGGAGCGAGCAGTACTTC
>TRBD2|TRBJ2-1|TRBV5-4|.
CASRTSGNNEQFF
TGTGCCAGCCGGACTAGCGGGAACAATGAGCAGTTCTTC
>.|TRBJ2-1|TRBV5-4|many
CASSLEGESSYNEQFF
TGTGCCAGCAGCTTGGAGGGGGAAAGCTCCTACAATGAGCAGTTCTTC
>.|TRBJ2-1|TRBV6-2/TRBV6-3|.
CASSRQLNEQFF
TGTGCCAGCAGTCGACAGCTAAATGAGCAGTTCTTC
>.|TRBJ1-1|TRBV11-3|once
CASGRGGDTEAFF
TGTGCCAGCGGCCGGGGGGGTGATACTGAAGCTTTCTTT
>.|TRBJ2-7|TRBV6-2/TRBV6-3|.
CASSYSARGNAYEQYF
TGTGCCAGCAGTTACTCGGCTCGGGGGAACGCTTACGAGCAGTACTTC
>.|TRBJ2-7|TRBV5-4|.
CASSHAGEGEQYF
TGTGCCAGCAGCCATGCAGGGGAGGGCGAGCAGTACTTC
>TRBD1|TRBJ2-3|TRBV5-4|.
CASRPWGTGLDTQYF
TGTGCCAGCAGACCGTGGGGGACAGGGCTTGATACGCAGTATTTT
>TRBD1|TRBJ1-2|TRBV6-5|.
CASSLTTGGGYTF
TGTGCCAGCAGTTTGACAACAGGGGGTGGCTACACCTTC
>TRBD1|TRBJ2-5|TRBV2|.
CASSEEGQVQETQYF
TGTGCCAGCAGTGAAGAGGGACAGGTCCAAGAGACCCAGTACTTC
>TRBD1|TRBJ2-1|TRBV6-5|.
CASSSEGQGAREQFF
TGTGCCAGCAGTTCCGAGGGACAGGGGGCAAGAGAGCAGTTCTTC
>TRBD2|TRBJ2-2|TRBV4-2|once
CASSQDPWTSGGMNTGELFF
TGTGCCAGCAGCCAAGATCCCTGGACTAGCGGGGGGATGAACACCGGGGAGCTGTTTTTT
>.|TRBJ1-6|TRBV19|.
CASSPDGRNNSPLHF
TGTGCCAGCAGTCCGGACGGGAGGAATAATTCACCCCTCCACTTT
>TRBD2|TRBJ2-2|TRBV7-7|.
CASSLRLAGTGELFF
TGTGCTAGCAGCTTACGACTAGCCGGCACCGGGGAGCTGTTTTTT
>.|TRBJ2-7|TRBV12-3/TRBV12-4|.
CASSRAGEQYF
TGTGCCAGCAGCCGCGCGGGGGAGCAGTACTTC
>.|TRBJ2-7|TRBV7-6|once
CASSLAPGLYEQYF
TGTGCCAGCAGCTTAGCACCGGGACTCTACGAGCAGTACTTC
>TRBD1|TRBJ1-1|TRBV18|.
CASSRGQGNTEAFF
TGTGCCAGCTCACGAGGACAGGGGAACACTGAAGCTTTCTTT
>.|TRBJ2-7|TRBV7-2|.
CASSGSLPSSYEQYF
TGTGCCAGCAGCGGTTCCCTCCCGAGCTCCTACGAGCAGTACTTC
>.|TRBJ1-2|TRBV5-6|once
CASSLSTGPSYSYGYTF
TGTGCCAGCAGCTTATCGACAGGACCGAGCTATAGCTATGGCTACACCTTC
>TRBD1|TRBJ2-2|TRBV27|few
CASSPDRVGELFF
TGTGCCAGCAGCCCCGACAGGGTTGGGGAGCTGTTTTTT
>TRBD2|TRBJ2-5|TRBV27|once
CASSLFLAGGQETQYF
TGTGCCAGCAGTTTATTCCTAGCGGGGGGCCAAGAGACCCAGTACTTC
>.|TRBJ1-1|TRBV1|.
CTSSQDPTGEYTEAFF
TGCACCAGCAGCCAAGATCCTACAGGGGAATACACTGAAGCTTTCTTT
>.|TRBJ2-5|TRBV7-2|.
CASSLAGGETQYF
TGTGCCAGCAGCTTAGCAGGGGGTGAGACCCAGTACTTC
>.|TRBJ2-2|TRBV12-5|.
CASGFVGQGTGELFF
TGTGCTAGTGGTTTCGTGGGGCAGGGTACCGGGGAGCTGTTTTTT
>.|TRBJ1-2|TRBV18|.
CASSPGTEANYGYTF
TGTGCCAGCTCACCAGGCACAGAAGCTAACTATGGCTACACCTTC
>.|TRBJ1-5|TRBV9|.
CASSERGGFQPQHF
TGTGCCAGCAGCGAAAGGGGGGGTTTTCAGCCCCAGCATTTT
>TRBD1|TRBJ1-2|TRBV6-5|.
CASSLDRAYGYTF
TGTGCCAGCAGTTTAGACAGGGCCTATGGCTACACCTTC